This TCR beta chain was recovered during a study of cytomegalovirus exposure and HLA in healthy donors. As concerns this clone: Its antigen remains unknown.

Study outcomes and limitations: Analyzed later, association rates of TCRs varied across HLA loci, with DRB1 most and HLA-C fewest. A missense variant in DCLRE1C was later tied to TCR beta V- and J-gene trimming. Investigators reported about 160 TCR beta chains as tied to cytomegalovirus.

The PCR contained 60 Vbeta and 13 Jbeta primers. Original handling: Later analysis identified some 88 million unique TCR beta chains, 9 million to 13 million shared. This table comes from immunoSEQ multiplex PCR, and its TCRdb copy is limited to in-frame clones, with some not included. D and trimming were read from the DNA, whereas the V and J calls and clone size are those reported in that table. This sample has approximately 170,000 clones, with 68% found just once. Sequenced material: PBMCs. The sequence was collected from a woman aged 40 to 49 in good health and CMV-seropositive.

The DNA for the CDR3 is TGTGCCAGCAGTGCATTCCACGAGCAGTACTTC. Residues: CASSAFHEQYF. J is TRBJ2-7 and V is TRBV25-1; D is ambiguous. CDR3 size: 11 residues. Trimming removed 4 bases at V and 5 bases at J, with 6 bases between. Germline V gives CDR1 MGHDK, CDR2 SYGVNS.